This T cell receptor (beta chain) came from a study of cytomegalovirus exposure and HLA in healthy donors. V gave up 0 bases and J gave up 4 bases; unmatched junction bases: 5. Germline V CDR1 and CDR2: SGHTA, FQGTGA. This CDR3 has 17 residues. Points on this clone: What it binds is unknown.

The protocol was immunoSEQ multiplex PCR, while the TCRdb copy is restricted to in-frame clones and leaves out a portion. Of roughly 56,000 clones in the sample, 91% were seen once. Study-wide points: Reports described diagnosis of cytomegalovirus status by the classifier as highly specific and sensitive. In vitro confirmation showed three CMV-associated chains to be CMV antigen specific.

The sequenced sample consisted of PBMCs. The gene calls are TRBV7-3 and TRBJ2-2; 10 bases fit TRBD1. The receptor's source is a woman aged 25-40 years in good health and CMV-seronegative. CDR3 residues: CASSLTGGQGPTGELFF. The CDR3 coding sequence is TGTGCCAGCAGCTTAACGGGGGGACAGGGGCCCACCGGGGAGCTGTTTTTT. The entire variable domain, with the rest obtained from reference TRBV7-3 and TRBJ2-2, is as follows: GAGVSQTPSNKVTEKGKYVELRCDPISGHTALYWYRQSLGQGPEFLIYFQGTGAADDSGLPNDRFFAVRPEGSVSTLKIQRTERGDSAVYLCASSLTGGQGPTGELFFGEGSRLTVL.